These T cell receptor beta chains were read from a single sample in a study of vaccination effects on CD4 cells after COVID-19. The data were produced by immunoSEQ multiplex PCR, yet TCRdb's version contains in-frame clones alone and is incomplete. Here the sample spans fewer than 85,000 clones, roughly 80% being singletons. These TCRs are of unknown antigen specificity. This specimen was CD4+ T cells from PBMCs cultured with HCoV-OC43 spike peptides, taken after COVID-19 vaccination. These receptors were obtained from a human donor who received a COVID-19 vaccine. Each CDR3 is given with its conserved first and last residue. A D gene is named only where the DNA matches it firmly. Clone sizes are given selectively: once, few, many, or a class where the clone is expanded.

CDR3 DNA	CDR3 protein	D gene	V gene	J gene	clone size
TGTGCCAGTAGTATGGAAGGGCAACTCAACTCTGGAAACACCATATATTTT	CASSMEGQLNSGNTIYF	NA	TRBV19	TRBJ1-3	NA
TGTGCCAGCAGTTTTAGGGTCCTGGAGACCCAGTACTTC	CASSFRVLETQYF	NA	TRBV6-5	TRBJ2-5	NA
TGTGCCAGCAGCGCGAGGACAGGGAATAATTCACCCCTCCACTTT	CASSARTGNNSPLHF	TRBD1	TRBV9	TRBJ1-6	NA
TGTGCCAGCAGCTTAGCGGGTCAGCGGGGGGTAAATGAGCAGTTCTTC	CASSLAGQRGVNEQFF	TRBD2	TRBV7-2	TRBJ2-1	NA
TGTGCCAGCAAGGAGGGCGAGCATCCTAGTGGCTACACCTTC	CASKEGEHPSGYTF	NA	TRBV5-6	TRBJ1-2	NA
TGTGCCAGCAGCGGGGTGGGGCTGTTTTTT	CASSGVGLFF	NA	TRBV6-5	TRBJ2-2	once
TGTGCCAGCAGTTCACCGGGACCGATGGGGCTTGGCTACACCTTC	CASSSPGPMGLGYTF	NA	TRBV28	TRBJ1-2	NA
TGTGCCAGCAGTGAACATCCGGGGCGCCGGGAGAATAATGAGCAGTTCTTC	CASSEHPGRRENNEQFF	NA	TRBV6-1	TRBJ2-1	NA
TGCGCCAGCAGCTTGACGGCAGGAAGCACCGGGGAGCTGTTTTTT	CASSLTAGSTGELFF	NA	TRBV5-1	TRBJ2-2	NA
TGTGCCAGCAGTTACAGTGGAAACACCATATATTTT	CASSYSGNTIYF	NA	TRBV6-6	TRBJ1-3	few
TGTGCCAGCAGCCCAGGGGTACAGGGCGAAGAAAAACTGTTTTTT	CASSPGVQGEEKLFF	NA	TRBV25-1	TRBJ1-4	NA
TGTGCTAGTGGTGGGAACAGGGTTAGCAATCAGCCCCAGCATTTT	CASGGNRVSNQPQHF	NA	TRBV12-5	TRBJ1-5	few
TGTGCCAGCAGTGTACAGGGGACTTATGGCTACACCTTC	CASSVQGTYGYTF	TRBD1	TRBV12-3/TRBV12-4	TRBJ1-2	NA
TGTGCCTGGAGTCGGGGACAGGGAACTAATGAAAAACTGTTTTTT	CAWSRGQGTNEKLFF	TRBD1	TRBV30	TRBJ1-4	NA
TGTGCCAGCAGAGGACAGGTTGGAGGCTACACCTTC	CASRGQVGGYTF	TRBD1	TRBV6-5	TRBJ1-2	NA
TGTGCCAGCACCTCCGGGCAGGGGCGGGCTTCAGATACGCAGTATTTT	CASTSGQGRASDTQYF	NA	TRBV2	TRBJ2-3	NA
TGTGCCAGCAGTTCCCCGAGACGCATCTCTGGAAACACCATATATTTT	CASSSPRRISGNTIYF	NA	TRBV28	TRBJ1-3	once
TGTGCCAGTAATAAACGACGGGAAGGGGATTCACCCCTCCACTTT	CASNKRREGDSPLHF	NA	TRBV19	TRBJ1-6	few
TGCGCCAGCAGCCAAGAGTCCAGGGGTCCCTATGGCTACACCTTC	CASSQESRGPYGYTF	NA	TRBV4-1	TRBJ1-2	NA
TGTGCCAGCAGCCTCCGGGGGCTGAGGGAGACCCAGTACTTC	CASSLRGLRETQYF	NA	TRBV2	TRBJ2-5	NA
TGTGCCAGCAGCGTTGGCGGGCAGACTACCGGGGAGCTGTTTTTT	CASSVGGQTTGELFF	NA	TRBV9	TRBJ2-2	few
TGTGCCAGCATTGAGTGGGCTGAAGCTTTCTTT	CASIEWAEAFF	NA	TRBV2	TRBJ1-1	NA
TGTGCCACTTCAAAAGCCTACAATGAGCAGTTCTTC	CATSKAYNEQFF	NA	TRBV24-1	TRBJ2-1	NA
TGTGCCAGCAGCATTGTTGACCGATTCTACACCTTC	CASSIVDRFYTF	NA	TRBV21-1	TRBJ1-2	NA
TGTGCCAGCAGTGACTCGTCTAGCGGGGGGGCGCATGAGCAGTTCTTC	CASSDSSSGGAHEQFF	TRBD2	TRBV6-4	TRBJ2-1	NA
TGTGCTAGTGGTTTGGTACAGGGGGGCTTCAATGAGCAGTTCTTC	CASGLVQGGFNEQFF	TRBD1	TRBV12-5	TRBJ2-1	few
TGTGCCAGCCGAAGGACAGATAATTCACCCCTCCACTTT	CASRRTDNSPLHF	NA	TRBV6-5	TRBJ1-6	few
TGTGCCAGCATTAAGGGACGCGTCGGGGAGCTGTTTTTT	CASIKGRVGELFF	NA	TRBV5-8	TRBJ2-2	NA
TGTGCCAGCAGGTTCCGGGACAGGGTGAGGGGGGCCAACGTCCTGACTTTC	CASRFRDRVRGANVLTF	TRBD1	TRBV28	TRBJ2-6	NA
TGTGCCAGCAGTGAGTATTTAGCGGGGGCCTCGAAGTTCTTC	CASSEYLAGASKFF	TRBD2	TRBV2	TRBJ2-1	NA
TGTGCCAGCAGCGTAGGGGTCCCAGTTGATTCACCCCTCCACTTT	CASSVGVPVDSPLHF	NA	TRBV9	TRBJ1-6	NA
TGTGCCAGCAGCTTCCTGGGGGCGAATGGCTACACCTTC	CASSFLGANGYTF	NA	TRBV11-2	TRBJ1-2	NA
TGTGCCAGCAGCTTAACCACGTTACATTACAATGAGCAGTTCTTC	CASSLTTLHYNEQFF	NA	TRBV7-3	TRBJ2-1	NA
TGTGCCAGCAGCTTGGCGCCCAGCTCGTACCAAGAGACCCAGTACTTC	CASSLAPSSYQETQYF	NA	TRBV5-6	TRBJ2-5	NA
TGTGCCAGCAGCCCCGGGACTAGCAACACCGGGGAGCTGTTTTTT	CASSPGTSNTGELFF	TRBD2	TRBV6-5	TRBJ2-2	NA
TGCGCCAGCAGCTTGGTCGACGGACAGACAGATACGCAGTATTTT	CASSLVDGQTDTQYF	NA	TRBV5-1	TRBJ2-3	NA
TGCAGCGTCGGACAGCTCCTTAACTATGGCTACACCTTC	CSVGQLLNYGYTF	NA	TRBV29-1	TRBJ1-2	NA
TGTGCCAGCAGCCAGACAGGGGGCCGGACAGATACGCAGTATTTT	CASSQTGGRTDTQYF	TRBD1	TRBV4-2	TRBJ2-3	NA
TGTGCCACCAGTGACCCACAGGGGGAGTCCTACAATGAGCAGTTCTTC	CATSDPQGESYNEQFF	TRBD1	TRBV24-1	TRBJ2-1	NA